Below, one T cell receptor (beta chain) is given with its context. As yet, its antigen is unknown. The data were obtained in a study of T cells expressing NK-cell markers. Study in general: The sequencing cohort of eight donors included seven HCMV-seropositive individuals and one seronegative individual.

Study-level points and caveats: Dominance of the CD3+CD56-NKG2C+ fraction by these clonotypes also held in several donors.

cDNA encoding TCR beta was synthesized via 5'RACE template switching incorporating UMIs. Reprocessing the 5' RACE reads, TCRdb reports a single entry for every CDR3 protein and omits DNA. The listing records some 300,000 distinct CDR3 sequences. The CDR3 sequence is 14 residues long. Germline CDR1 SGHNT, CDR2 YENEEA. This sequence joins TRBV11-3 and TRBJ2-1. The sequence derives from a man between 18 and 29 years old in good health. Sample: blood T cells: a sorted CD56 or NKG2C T cell subset, CD4+ or CD8+ T cells, or bulk PBMC T cells (not recorded which). CDR3: CASSSGKGYNEQFF. Filled out from reference TRBV11-3 and TRBJ2-1, the complete variable domain reads EAGVVQSPRYKIIEKKQPVAFWCNPISGHNTLYWYLQNLGQGPELLIRYENEEAVDDSQLPKDRFSAERLKGVDSTLKIQPAELGDSAVYLCASSSGKGYNEQFFGPGTRLTVL.